Each of the 3 T cell receptor beta chains below was sequenced from the same sample in a study of blood T cells in healthy people across ages. Alongside a J-beta primer mix, a sample-barcoded 5' primer served in a second PCR lasting about 6 to 11 cycles. Via MiXCR, TCRdb re-called the 5' RACE reads, giving one row per CDR3 protein. The data show hundreds of thousands of distinct CDR3 sequences, approximately 25% seen once. These data were also filed under a second study, of T cells of mothers and their children.

Sequencing used blood. The source of these receptors is a boy aged 5 to 17 in good health.

The rearrangement uses TRBV11-2 and TRBJ2-2; D is ambiguous. The germline V and J ends were trimmed by 1 base and 3 bases, with 15 bases remaining between them. The V gene's germline CDR1 is SGHAT and CDR2 FQNNGV. The CDR3 is 17 amino acids. For the CDR3, the DNA is TGTGCCAGCAGCTTAGTAGGCAATCCCCTGGACACCGGGGAGCTGTTTTTT. It codes for CASSLVGNPLDTGELFF.

This clonotype occurred a few times. CDR3 protein: CASRGQGSSEQYF. The DNA for the CDR3 is TGTGCCAGCAGGGGACAGGGATCGTCCGAGCAGTACTTC. The chain uses TRBV6-2 or TRBV6-3 and TRBJ2-7; TRBD1 matches 9 bases. This CDR3 region has 13 residues. Germline V gene data show CDR1 as MNHEY and CDR2 as SVGEGT. V dropped 6 bases and J dropped 6; count of bases not matched to a gene: 6.

This rearrangement joins TRBV6-4 to TRBJ1-1; D unclear. Per the germline V gene, CDR1 is MRHNA and CDR2 is SNTAGT. This CDR3 has 13 amino acids. V was clipped by 6 bases and J by 1 base, with 9 bases between them. The CDR3 DNA reads as TGTGCCAGCAGAAAGGAGCAGAACACTGAAGCTTTCTTT. Residues: CASRKEQNTEAFF.